The 21 T cell receptor beta chains in this list originate from one sample, sequenced in a study of blood T cell repertoires in COVID-19. Clones were read by immunoSEQ multiplex PCR, and TCRdb kept only the in-frame ones, dropping some. The sample lists over 150,000 clones, approximately 85% occurring once. Sequencing was carried out using peripheral blood. The receptor set was obtained from a man aged 35-49 years with acute or convalescent COVID-19.

The CDR3 coding sequence is TGTGCCAGCAGCCAAAAAATTCGTCCAGGCCGTAACTATGGCTACACCTTC. This sequence encodes CASSQKIRPGRNYGYTF. The chain links TRBV21-1 to TRBJ1-2; the table's TRBD1 call for D was not verified on the DNA. TRBV21-1 is a pseudogene segment. The CDR3 is 17 residues long.

The V call is TRBV11-1, the J call TRBJ2-3; D not resolved. V was shortened by 3 bases and J by 2 bases, with 6 bases between the two germline ends. This CDR3 is built from 13 residues. Germline CDR1 SGHAT, CDR2 FQDESV (reference sequence). CDR3 region: CASSFHPTDTQYF. For the CDR3, the DNA is TGTGCCAGCAGCTTCCATCCCACAGATACGCAGTATTTT.

The genes are TRBV5-4 and TRBJ2-1; 11 bases match TRBD2. Per germline, CDR1 SGHNT and CDR2 YYREEE (reference sequence). The junction had 13 bases not matched to a gene; V was cut back by 4 bases and J by 7 bases. This CDR3 comprises 17 residues. The CDR3 DNA reads TGTGCCAGCAGCAGACCGACTAGCGGGGAGATGTGGAATGAGCAGTTCTTC. It specifies CASSRPTSGEMWNEQFF.

The chain carries TRBV5-6 and TRBJ2-7; D remains unclear. Trimming stripped 0 bases from V and 7 bases from J, with 11 bases between. Germline V gene lookup returns CDR1 SGHDT and CDR2 YYEEEE. The CDR3 is 13 amino acids. The CDR3 region is CASSLVAAGEQYF. In DNA, the CDR3 is TGTGCCAGCAGCTTGGTGGCCGCCGGGGAGCAGTACTTC. The variable domain in full, with the rest retrieved from reference TRBV5-6 and TRBJ2-7, is DAGVTQSPTHLIKTRGQQVTLRCSPKSGHDTVSWYQQALGQGPQFIFQYYEEEERQRGNFPDRFSGHQFPNYSSELNVNALLLGDSALYLCASSLVAAGEQYFGPGTRLTVT.

In DNA, the CDR3 is TGTGCCAGCAGTTTTAATGCAGGGTCGCGGAATGGCTACACCTTC. Protein: CASSFNAGSRNGYTF. The chain uses TRBV6-2 or TRBV6-3 and TRBJ1-2, with a possible D match to TRBD1 (5 bases). The CDR3 is 15 residues long. The V end was cut by 4 bases, the J end by 6 bases, with 18 bases between. The V gene's germline CDR1 is MNHEY and CDR2 SVGEGT.

The rearrangement links TRBV5-6 to TRBJ1-1; 7 bases are a match to TRBD1. The CDR3 consists of 16 residues. Per germline, CDR1 SGHDT and CDR2 YYEEEE. The V and J ends lost 1 base and 1 base, in that order; junction bases with no gene match: 7. The CDR3, as DNA: TGTGCCAGCAGCTTGTTAGGGCAGGGGGAGAACACTGAAGCTTTCTTT. It yields the protein CASSLLGQGENTEAFF.

This clone was found a few times. The chain uses TRBV28 and TRBJ2-1; 13 bases are a match to TRBD2. The trim removed 0 bases at V and 10 bases at J, leaving 9 bases unmatched. This CDR3 contains 17 residues. CDR1 MDHEN and CDR2 SYDVKM come from the germline V gene. As DNA, the CDR3 is TGTGCCAGCAGTTTATGGGAACTAGCGGGGGGGCCGGGCGAGCAGTTCTTC. It is translated as CASSLWELAGGPGEQFF.

The rearrangement uses TRBV3-1 (or the pseudogene TRBV3-2) and TRBJ1-2; TRBD1 matches at 7 bases. V was clipped by 1 base and J by 9 bases; unmatched bases: 5. Germline values: CDR1 LGHDT, CDR2 YNNKEL (reference sequence). This CDR3 region has 13 residues. CDR3 coding DNA: TGTGCCAGCAGCCAAGGACAGGGAGGAAGCTACACCTTC. This sequence encodes CASSQGQGGSYTF.

This clone was seen a single time. Other DNA sequences in this specimen translate into the identical CDR3. The chain is built from TRBV30 and TRBJ1-5; D ambiguous. Trimming removed 3 bases at V and 1 base at J, with 10 bases between. The CDR3 covers 14 residues. In germline, CDR1 is GTSNPN, CDR2 SVGIG (reference sequence). As DNA, the CDR3 is TGTGCCTGGAGAAGGACGGGGAGCAATCAGCCCCAGCATTTT. It encodes CAWRRTGSNQPQHF.

The V gene is TRBV9, the J gene TRBJ1-1; 7 bases agree with TRBD1. Germline CDR1 is SGDLS and CDR2 is YYNGEE. J lost 9 bases, V lost 4 bases, and 6 bases had no gene match. The CDR3 runs to 12 residues. CDR3 in DNA: TGTGCCAGCAGCTCCTTGGGACAGCAAGCTTTCTTT. Amino acid sequence: CASSSLGQQAFF.

The gene calls are TRBV2 and TRBJ1-5; a weak D match, TRBD1 (6 bases). V lost 2 bases to trimming and J lost 4 bases, with 15 bases between them. Germline V CDR1 and CDR2: SNHLY, FYNNEI. This CDR3 has 16 residues. The CDR3 nucleotides are TGTGCCAGCAGTGAACAGGGGACTACCGGGAATCAGCCCCAGCATTTT. Amino acids: CASSEQGTTGNQPQHF. Full variable domain (rest looked up from reference TRBV2 and TRBJ1-5): EPEVTQTPSHQVTQMGQEVILRCVPISNHLYFYWYRQILGQKVEFLVSFYNNEISEKSEIFDDQFSVERPDGSNFTLKIRSTKLEDSAMYFCASSEQGTTGNQPQHFGDGTRLSIL.

The rearrangement uses TRBV5-4 and TRBJ1-1; TRBD1 is a possible D gene (5 bases). V lost 0 bases to trimming and J lost 11 bases, with 14 bases between them. CDR3 length: 13 residues. The germline CDR1 and CDR2 sequences are SGHNT and YYREEE (reference sequence). The CDR3 sequence: CASSLVRAGPAFF. CDR3 bases: TGTGCCAGCAGCTTGGTCAGGGCAGGTCCCGCTTTCTTT.

The gene calls are TRBV6-5 and TRBJ1-5, with D possibly being TRBD1 (5 bases). The germline V and J ends were trimmed by 8 bases and 3 bases, with 11 bases remaining between them. The CDR3 extends over 13 amino acids. Germline loops: CDR1 MNHEY, CDR2 SVGAGI. The CDR3 is CASRGGNNQPQHF. The DNA for the CDR3 is TGTGCCAGCCGGGGGGGGAACAATCAGCCCCAGCATTTT.

The chain couples TRBV7-2 to TRBJ1-1; perhaps TRBD1 as D (5 bases). There are 13 residues in the CDR3. V shed 5 bases and J shed 4 bases, with 11 bases lying between them. Germline V CDR1 and CDR2: SGHTA, FQGNSA. In DNA, the CDR3 is TGTGCCAGCAGCCGCGGGACCGTCACTGAAGCTTTCTTT. It translates to CASSRGTVTEAFF.

The chain links TRBV5-4 to TRBJ2-5, with D maybe TRBD1 (6 bases). The length of the CDR3 is 15 residues. The V and J ends lost 3 bases and 1 base respectively, with 13 bases between them. Germline V gives CDR1 SGHNT, CDR2 YYREEE (reference sequence). In nucleotides, the CDR3 is TGTGCCAGCAGCTCGATGAAGGACAGCCAAGAGACCCAGTACTTC. Translated: CASSSMKDSQETQYF.

The rearrangement uses TRBV18 and TRBJ2-7, with a weak D call TRBD1 (6 bases). There are 16 residues in the CDR3. V lost 3 bases and J lost 0, with 15 bases in between. Germline values: CDR1 KGHSH, CDR2 LQKENI. CDR3 sequence (DNA): TGTGCCAGCTCACCCCCTAGCCGGACAGCCTCCTACGAGCAGTACTTC. The encoded protein is CASSPPSRTASYEQYF.

The chain links TRBV5-1 to TRBJ1-2, with TRBD1 matching 9 bases. V gave up 4 bases and J gave up 8 bases; unmatched junction bases: 6. The germline V gene encodes CDR1 SGHRS and CDR2 YFSETQ. The CDR3 sequence is 13 residues long. The CDR3 spells CASSPGQGSGYTF. The CDR3 DNA reads as TGCGCCAGCAGCCCAGGACAGGGGAGCGGCTACACCTTC.

The rearrangement joins TRBV2 to TRBJ1-5; D might be TRBD1 (5 bases). The CDR3 totals 14 residues. V was pared by 6 bases and J by 4 bases, with 13 bases between. Germline V gene data show CDR1 as SNHLY and CDR2 as FYNNEI. The CDR3 DNA follows: TGTGCCAGCAGCCGCGACAGTTCTAATCAGCCCCAGCATTTT. Its protein product is CASSRDSSNQPQHF.

This clone was recorded only once. V usage is TRBV28 and J usage is TRBJ2-2; possible D gene TRBD2, 5 bases. The V gene lost 2 bases and the J gene lost 4 bases, with 11 bases spanning the gap. CDR3 size: 15 residues. Germline V gene data show CDR1 as MDHEN and CDR2 as SYDVKM. CDR3 nucleotides: TGTGCCAGCAGTTTAGGGAGTACGGGCACCGGGGAGCTGTTTTTT. Amino acids: CASSLGSTGTGELFF.

This rearrangement joins TRBV4-2 to TRBJ2-5; D ambiguous. The CDR3 runs to 14 residues. CDR1 is LGHNA and CDR2 is YNFKEQ in the germline V gene. Trimming shortened V by 0 bases and J by 1 base, and 6 bases separated the two germline ends. The CDR3 bases are TGTGCCAGCAGCCAAGAGCACTTCCAAGAGACCCAGTACTTC. Translating gives CASSQEHFQETQYF.

The chain is built from TRBV7-9 and TRBJ1-4; D unresolved. The CDR3 sequence is 15 residues long. Per germline, CDR1 SEHNR and CDR2 FQNEAQ (reference sequence). Trimming stripped 1 base from V and 2 bases from J, with 8 bases between. The CDR3 spells CASSLGGSTNEKLFF. The CDR3 nucleotides are TGTGCCAGCAGCTTAGGAGGGTCGACTAATGAAAAACTGTTTTTT.